These T cell receptor beta chains were read from a single sample in a study of blood T cell repertoires in COVID-19. Produced via immunoSEQ multiplex PCR; TCRdb's table is partial and in-frame only. Of some 200,000 clones in the sample, roughly 80% were seen once. The sequencing input was PBMCs or T cells enriched from blood (not recorded which). These receptors all stem from a woman between 55 and 75 years old with acute COVID-19. CDR3s include the opening cysteine and the closing phenylalanine or tryptophan.

j_gene: TRBJ2-2; v_gene: TRBV6-5; CDR3aa: CASSYGGREYTGELFF
j_gene: TRBJ1-2; v_gene: TRBV19; CDR3aa: CASTPRGRVVEGYTF
j_gene: TRBJ2-2; v_gene: TRBV3-1/TRBV3-2; CDR3aa: CASSPSGGSTGELFF
j_gene: TRBJ2-3; v_gene: TRBV28; CDR3aa: CASSSTTSGVTDTQYF
j_gene: TRBJ2-1; v_gene: TRBV5-4; CDR3aa: CASSSSRVNEQFF
j_gene: TRBJ2-5; v_gene: TRBV7-2; CDR3aa: CASSSDRGETQYF
j_gene: TRBJ2-7; v_gene: TRBV2; CDR3aa: CASTTLAGGRDEQYF
j_gene: TRBJ2-1; v_gene: TRBV5-1; CDR3aa: CASAWGQTYNEQFF
j_gene: TRBJ1-3; v_gene: TRBV3-1/TRBV3-2; CDR3aa: CASSQDLPGTGNTIYF
j_gene: TRBJ2-1; v_gene: TRBV4-2; CDR3aa: CASSQSRGGFYNEQFF
j_gene: TRBJ1-2; v_gene: TRBV27; CDR3aa: CASSSQGAYGYTF
j_gene: TRBJ1-1; v_gene: TRBV5-1; CDR3aa: CASSLDPRGLEAFF
j_gene: TRBJ2-1; v_gene: TRBV7-8; CDR3aa: CASSLAGLAGLNEQFF
j_gene: TRBJ2-1; v_gene: TRBV21-1; CDR3aa: CASLRRLRDEQFF
j_gene: TRBJ1-1; v_gene: TRBV9; CDR3aa: CASSAGWGLSEAFF
j_gene: TRBJ2-2; v_gene: TRBV9; CDR3aa: CASSTHMRWDTGELFF
j_gene: TRBJ1-1; v_gene: TRBV5-4; CDR3aa: CASSFGRASNTEAFF
j_gene: TRBJ2-1; v_gene: TRBV11-2; CDR3aa: CASSLEQGRHNEQFF
j_gene: TRBJ1-1; v_gene: TRBV6-2/TRBV6-3; CDR3aa: CASSPAGWNTEAFF
j_gene: TRBJ1-2; v_gene: TRBV10-3; CDR3aa: CAISELTAANYGYTF
j_gene: TRBJ1-2; v_gene: TRBV10-3; CDR3aa: CAISGTADYGYTF
j_gene: TRBJ1-3; v_gene: TRBV5-1; CDR3aa: CASSPGQGKLGNTIYF
j_gene: TRBJ2-6; v_gene: TRBV4-3; CDR3aa: CASSQDIQGGANVLTF
j_gene: TRBJ2-1; v_gene: TRBV5-8; CDR3aa: CASSAGTSGINEQFF
j_gene: TRBJ1-2; v_gene: TRBV15; CDR3aa: CATSRDLGQGDGYTF
j_gene: TRBJ2-7; v_gene: TRBV28; CDR3aa: CASSLYGDNSYEQYF
j_gene: TRBJ2-2; v_gene: TRBV19; CDR3aa: CASSINGELFF
j_gene: TRBJ2-5; v_gene: TRBV5-4; CDR3aa: CASSFLFSGTGLETQYF
j_gene: TRBJ2-1; v_gene: TRBV5-1; CDR3aa: CASSRLEGGRSEQFF
j_gene: TRBJ2-1; v_gene: TRBV5-1; CDR3aa: CASSLENGPNSGRRSYNEQFF
j_gene: TRBJ1-4; v_gene: TRBV27; CDR3aa: CASSEPGGGGEKLFF
j_gene: TRBJ2-7; v_gene: TRBV5-1; CDR3aa: CASNPGQTYEQYF
j_gene: TRBJ2-2; v_gene: TRBV9; CDR3aa: CASSRGLAQNTGELFF
j_gene: TRBJ2-7; v_gene: TRBV24-1; CDR3aa: CATSDNPSGTGVSYEQYF
j_gene: TRBJ2-3; v_gene: TRBV28; CDR3aa: CASKPLTEEYTDTQYF
j_gene: TRBJ2-1; v_gene: TRBV7-6; CDR3aa: CASSLRGGAKNEQFF
j_gene: TRBJ1-5; v_gene: TRBV30; CDR3aa: CAWDSSSNQPQHF
j_gene: TRBJ1-4; v_gene: TRBV18; CDR3aa: CASSPGGGMEKLFF
j_gene: TRBJ1-4; v_gene: TRBV3-1/TRBV3-2; CDR3aa: CASSQAGRGSEKLFF
j_gene: TRBJ1-2; v_gene: TRBV6-5; CDR3aa: CASTPGHAMPSGYTF
j_gene: TRBJ1-2; v_gene: TRBV6-5; CDR3aa: CASRIDRGGGYTF
j_gene: TRBJ1-5; v_gene: TRBV2; CDR3aa: CASSDRRDQPQHF
j_gene: TRBJ1-5; v_gene: TRBV7-2; CDR3aa: CASSASSSGLGGNQPQHF
j_gene: TRBJ1-1; v_gene: TRBV12-3/TRBV12-4; CDR3aa: CATRDRVNTEAFF
j_gene: TRBJ2-2; v_gene: TRBV25-1; CDR3aa: CASSPPPSGGGTGELFF
j_gene: TRBJ2-2; v_gene: TRBV5-1; CDR3aa: CASSPTWTQNTGELFF
j_gene: TRBJ1-2; v_gene: TRBV7-9; CDR3aa: CASTWDFYGYTF
j_gene: TRBJ2-1; v_gene: TRBV14; CDR3aa: CASSQVLGVEQFF
j_gene: TRBJ2-7; v_gene: TRBV10-3; CDR3aa: CAISEPFDGNEQYF
j_gene: TRBJ2-1; v_gene: TRBV7-9; CDR3aa: CASIMGWGNEQGESMFF
j_gene: TRBJ2-7; v_gene: TRBV10-3; CDR3aa: CAISETSEIHEQYF
j_gene: TRBJ1-3; v_gene: TRBV7-7; CDR3aa: CASSRQGEEGNTIYF
j_gene: TRBJ2-3; v_gene: TRBV12-5; CDR3aa: CASGLTAGTGGTDTQYF